This T cell receptor (beta chain) was identified during a study of blood T cell repertoires in COVID-19. Study at large: Samples representing acute and convalescent COVID-19 were sourced from the United States, Italy and Spain. The analysed material was cDNA or gDNA that came from T cells, B-cell-depleted T cells, or PBMCs.

Authors' methods: Quantification of nucleated cells was approximated via reference gene primer amplification. Sequencing used immunoSEQ multiplex PCR; TCRdb keeps in-frame clones, though not all of them. Clonal size and the V and J genes are those of that table, whereas D and trimming came from the DNA. The sample lists just over 80,000 clones, about 86% occurring once. Germline CDR1 reads MNHEY; CDR2 reads SVGAGI. The CDR3 covers 14 residues. V was cut by 6 bases and J by 7 bases, with 15 bases left in between. This clonotype originated in an elderly man with acute or convalescent COVID-19. The chain joins TRBV6-5 to TRBJ1-4; D is unresolved. Sequencing was carried out using peripheral blood. The CDR3 nucleotides are TGTGCCAGCAGAGGGAGGGATGGCGGTGAAAAACTGTTTTTT. It codes for CASRGRDGGEKLFF.